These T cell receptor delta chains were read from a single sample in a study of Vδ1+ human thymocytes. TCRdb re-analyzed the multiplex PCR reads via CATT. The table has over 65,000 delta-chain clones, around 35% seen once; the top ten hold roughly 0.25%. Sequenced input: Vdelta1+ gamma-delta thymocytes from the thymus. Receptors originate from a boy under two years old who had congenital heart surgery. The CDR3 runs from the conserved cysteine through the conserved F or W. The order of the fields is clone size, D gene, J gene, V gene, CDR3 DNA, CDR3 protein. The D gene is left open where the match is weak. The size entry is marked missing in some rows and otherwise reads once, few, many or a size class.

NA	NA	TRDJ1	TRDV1	TGTGCTCTTGGGGAACTGAGCCCCGGTGGAACCGATAAACTCATCTTT	CALGELSPGGTDKLIF
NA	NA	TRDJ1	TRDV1	TGTGCTCTTGGGGAGGCCCTTCCTACGACGACACGACACTGGGGGTCATCTCCTCACACCGATAAACTCATCTTT	CALGEALPTTTRHWGSSPHTDKLIF
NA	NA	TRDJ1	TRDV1	TGTGCTCTTACAAACGTAGGTTCCGGTAAACTCATCTTT	CALTNVGSGKLIF
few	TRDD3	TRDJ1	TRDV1	TGTGCTCTTGAAGTACTGGGGGATAATAGGTGGGTCGATAAACTCATCTTT	CALEVLGDNRWVDKLIF
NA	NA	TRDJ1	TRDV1	TGTGCTCTTAACTCTACCGATAAACTCATCTTT	CALNSTDKLIF
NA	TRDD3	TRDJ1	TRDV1	TGTGCTCTTGGGAAGTATAGTCCGACCGTACTGGGGGATCCTTACACCGATAAACTCATCTTT	CALGKYSPTVLGDPYTDKLIF
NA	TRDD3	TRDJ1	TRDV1	TGTGCTCTTGGGGAAAAGTACTGGGGGATACTAAGCGGATACACCGATAAACTCATCTTT	CALGEKYWGILSGYTDKLIF
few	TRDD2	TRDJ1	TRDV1	TGTGCTCTTGGGGTCTTTCCTTCCTACGACGGGGATGGGCCACCGGGCCTGTACACCGATAAACTCATCTTT	CALGVFPSYDGDGPPGLYTDKLIF
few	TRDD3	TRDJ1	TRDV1	TGTGCTCTTGTACGGTTAGAGTCTTCCATTCTGGGGGATATCGGTACCGATAAACTCATCTTT	CALVRLESSILGDIGTDKLIF
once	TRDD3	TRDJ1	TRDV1	TGTGCTCTTGGGGAGCCGTTCCCGTACTGGGGCCCAAGGGGGGGCACCGATAAACTCATCTTT	CALGEPFPYWGPRGGTDKLIF
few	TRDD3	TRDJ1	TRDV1	TGTGCTCTTGGGGAACCCTCAACCTCCCCCCTTTGTGGTGGACTGGGGGTCCCGAACACCGATAAACTCATCTTT	CALGEPSTSPLCGGLGVPNTDKLIF
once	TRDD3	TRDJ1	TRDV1	TGTGCTCTTGGGGAACGCCCGCACTGGGGGCCTCAGGTGTACACCGATAAACTCATCTTT	CALGERPHWGPQVYTDKLIF
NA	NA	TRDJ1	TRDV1	TGTGCTCTTGGGGAGAGGATAACTACTGGTCAAGTCGATAAACTCATCTTT	CALGERITTGQVDKLIF
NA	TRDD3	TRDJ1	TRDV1	TGTGCTCTTGGGGGAAATACGGGTGGCTGGGGGATACCCGAATCCCACACCGATAAACTCATCTTT	CALGGNTGGWGIPESHTDKLIF
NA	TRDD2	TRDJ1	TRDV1	TGTGCTCTTGGGGAAAGGGCCCCTTCCTACGAATTCGTACTGGGGTCCCACACCGATAAACTCATCTTT	CALGERAPSYEFVLGSHTDKLIF
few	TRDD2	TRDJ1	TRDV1	TGTGCTCTTGGGGAACTAGGTTTACGGCCTTCCTACGTCCCTGGGGATGCGACCGATAAACTCATCTTT	CALGELGLRPSYVPGDATDKLIF
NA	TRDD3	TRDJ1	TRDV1	TGTGCTCTTGGGGAACTTAATCCTAAGGCGATACTGGGGGTTTTGTACACCGATAAACTCATCTTT	CALGELNPKAILGVLYTDKLIF
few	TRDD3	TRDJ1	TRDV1	TGTGCTCTTGCCGGGACTGGGGGATTATCGGGACTCATCTTT	CALAGTGGLSGLIF
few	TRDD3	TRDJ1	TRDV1	TGTGCTCTTGGGGAACTGGGCCCCTTTCCTACTCGGGGGATACGAAGGAGGTACACCGATAAACTCATCTTT	CALGELGPFPTRGIRRRYTDKLIF
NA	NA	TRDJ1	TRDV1	TGTGCTCTTGGGGAACTCAACATCTTCGCCTCAAGGGGGACCGATAAACTCATCTTT	CALGELNIFASRGTDKLIF
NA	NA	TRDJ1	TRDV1	TGTGCTCTTGGGGAACGAGGGGCCAAGACCCCTCCGATCCACACCGATAAACTCATCTTT	CALGERGAKTPPIHTDKLIF
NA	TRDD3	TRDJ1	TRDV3	TGTGCCCCCGGAGCGGTACACCTAAAGCTGGGGGATAGAAGAGCCGATAAACTCATCTTT	CAPGAVHLKLGDRRADKLIF
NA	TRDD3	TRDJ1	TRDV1	TGTGCTCTTGGGCCGCGGACTATCCCTCGGGACTGGGGGATAAGCACCGATAAACTCATCTTT	CALGPRTIPRDWGISTDKLIF
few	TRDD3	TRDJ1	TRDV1	TGTGCTCTTGGGGAACCCGAGATTTGGCCAGCAAGGTCTGGGGGATACGCCGATAAACTCATCTTT	CALGEPEIWPARSGGYADKLIF
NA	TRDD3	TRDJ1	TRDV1	TGTGCTCTTGGGCCAATGCCCCGCGCCCCTCGCCTACTACTGGGGGATACGCGCTCAGGCACCGATAAACTCATCTTT	CALGPMPRAPRLLLGDTRSGTDKLIF
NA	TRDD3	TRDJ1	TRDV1	TGTGCTCTTGGGGAACGTGCCTTCCTAAAGGTGGAACTGGGGGATACGCACACCGATAAACTCATCTTT	CALGERAFLKVELGDTHTDKLIF
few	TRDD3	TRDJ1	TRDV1	TGTGCTCTTGGGATTCTCCCCTCACTGGGGGATAACACCGATAAACTCATCTTT	CALGILPSLGDNTDKLIF
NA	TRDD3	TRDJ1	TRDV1	TGTGCTCTTACTTCTGACTGGGGGATGAAAAAGTACACCGATAAACTCATCTTT	CALTSDWGMKKYTDKLIF
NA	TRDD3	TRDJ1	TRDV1	TGTGCTCTTGGGGAACTACCCCTCCAAGTACTGGGGGATACCGATAAACTCATCTTT	CALGELPLQVLGDTDKLIF
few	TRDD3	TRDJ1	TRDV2	TGTGCCTGTGACACACTGGGGGATACGAGGAACACCGATAAACTCATCTTT	CACDTLGDTRNTDKLIF
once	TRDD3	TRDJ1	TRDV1	TGTGCTCTTGGGGAACTACTAGAAGAGGGACTGGGGGATACGCCGGATAAACTCATCTTT	CALGELLEEGLGDTPDKLIF
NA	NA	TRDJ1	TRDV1	TGTGCTCTTGGGGAACGAAAGGGCCATCTACGTCAACTGGCCCTAAGCGTTAAACTCATCTTT	CALGERKGHLRQLALSVKLIF
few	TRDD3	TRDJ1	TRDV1	TGTGCTCTTGGGGACCTGAGACTGGGGGATACTGGTCGAACCGATAAACTCATCTTT	CALGDLRLGDTGRTDKLIF
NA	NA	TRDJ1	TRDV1	TGTGCTCTTGGGGAACCCTCCTTCCTCACTCAAGTTACTGGGGAAGTCGATTACACCGATAAACTCATCTTT	CALGEPSFLTQVTGEVDYTDKLIF
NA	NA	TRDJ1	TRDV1	TGTGCTCTTGGGGCTCACGCCTTAACATCGGTGGGAACCGATAAACTCATCTTT	CALGAHALTSVGTDKLIF
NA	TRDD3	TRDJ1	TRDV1	TGTGCTCTTGGGGAACTTCCGGGACGACGTAACCATTTGGGGGATACGGCCGATAAACTCATCTTT	CALGELPGRRNHLGDTADKLIF
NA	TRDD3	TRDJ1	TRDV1	TGTGCTCTTGGGGGCTCGGGGGGATCCATGGGAAAACTCATCTTT	CALGGSGGSMGKLIF
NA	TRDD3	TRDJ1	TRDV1	TGTGCTCTTGGGGAAATCCGAGGCCCCTCCAATTGGGGGATAGGGTACACCGATAAACTCATCTTT	CALGEIRGPSNWGIGYTDKLIF
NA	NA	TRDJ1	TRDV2	TGTGCCTGTGACACTTTAAAAACGACGAAACTCATCTTT	CACDTLKTTKLIF
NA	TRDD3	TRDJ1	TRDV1	TGTGCTCTTGGGCCCCGAACGTACTGGGGGATAGACGATAAACTCATCTTT	CALGPRTYWGIDDKLIF
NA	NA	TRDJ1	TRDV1	TGTGCTCTTGGGGAGATTTTACCTTCCACCGATAAACTCATCTTT	CALGEILPSTDKLIF
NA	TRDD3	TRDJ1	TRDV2	TGTGCCTGTGACGCCCTCTTCCTACTGGGGGGATACGTGGGGGAGGATAAACTCATCTTT	CACDALFLLGGYVGEDKLIF
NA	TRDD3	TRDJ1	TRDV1	TGTGCTCTTGGGATTCCATCCCTTCCCCCCAATACTGGGGGATACGAGGGTAAACTCATCTTT	CALGIPSLPPNTGGYEGKLIF
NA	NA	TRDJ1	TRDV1	TGTGCTCTTGGGGACCCATCGGTCCTTCCCCCCTCGTACTGGGAACCGGGTAAACTCATCTTT	CALGDPSVLPPSYWEPGKLIF
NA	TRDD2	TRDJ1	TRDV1	TGTGCTCTTGGGGGTTCCTACGGCCCTTTCGGAGGAACGTACACCGATAAACTCATCTTT	CALGGSYGPFGGTYTDKLIF
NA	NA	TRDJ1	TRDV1	TGTGCTCTTGGGGAACCCCCCCTTACCTTACGGATGTACACCGATAAACTCATCTTT	CALGEPPLTLRMYTDKLIF
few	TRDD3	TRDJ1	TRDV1	TGTGCTCTTGGGGAACTGCCGAGTGGTGGGGGATGCACCAACATAGACACCGATAAACTCATCTTT	CALGELPSGGGCTNIDTDKLIF
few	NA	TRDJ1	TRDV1	TGTGCTCTTGGGAAACCCTATCGGGTTCTTACCGATAAACTCATCTTT	CALGKPYRVLTDKLIF
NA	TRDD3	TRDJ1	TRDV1	TGTGCTCTTGGGGAGCCTCGCCCACCGTTTACAGGGATACGCTCGGAGCGGTACACCGATAAACTCATCTTT	CALGEPRPPFTGIRSERYTDKLIF
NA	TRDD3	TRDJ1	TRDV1	TGTGCTCTTGGGGAACTAGGCTCCTACCCGTACTGGGGGATACCCCCGGGGGTGACCGATAAACTCATCTTT	CALGELGSYPYWGIPPGVTDKLIF
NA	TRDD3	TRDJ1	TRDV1	TGTGCTCTTGGGGAATACGCGGCTTCTAGGGATACCGTCGATAAACTCATCTTT	CALGEYAASRDTVDKLIF
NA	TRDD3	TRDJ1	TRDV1	TGTGCTCTTGGGGAACGAAACCGCGCTTCCCTTTGGGGGATATTGAGCACCGATAAACTCATCTTT	CALGERNRASLWGILSTDKLIF